What follows are 19 T cell receptor beta chains derived from one specimen sequenced in a study of blood T cell repertoires in COVID-19. The method was immunoSEQ multiplex PCR; TCRdb's version includes in-frame clones alone and lacks a portion of them. The sample has more than 70,000 clones, roughly nine tenths seen once. The sample taken for sequencing was peripheral blood. The source is a woman between 50 and 59 years old with active or convalescent COVID-19.

CDR3 sequence reads: CASSQEQGVDQPQHF. CDR3 sequence (DNA): TGTGCCAGCAGCCAAGAACAGGGGGTCGATCAGCCCCAGCATTTT. This chain uses TRBV4-2 with TRBJ1-5, with 8 bases lining up with TRBD1. This CDR3 has 15 amino acids. Germline V gene data show CDR1 as LGHNA and CDR2 as YNFKEQ. V lost 0 bases and J lost 5; bases outside the gene matches: 3.

This chain links TRBV27 with TRBJ1-6, with unresolved D. The V end was cut by 4 bases, the J end by 0 bases, with 7 bases between. The CDR3 consists of 15 residues. Looked up from germline, CDR1 is MNHEY and CDR2 is SMNVEV (reference sequence). CDR3 DNA: TGTGCCAGCAGTTCTATGAGCTCCTATAATTCACCCCTCCACTTT. Its translation is CASSSMSSYNSPLHF.

The chain carries TRBV6-5 and TRBJ1-1; D is uncertain. CDR1 and CDR2 (germline): MNHEY, SVGAGI. Trimming removed 7 bases at V and 0 bases at J, with 9 bases between. This CDR3 has 13 residues. For the CDR3, the DNA is TGTGCCAGCACCGCAGCGATGAACACTGAAGCTTTCTTT. Translating it yields CASTAAMNTEAFF.

The chain uses TRBV27 and TRBJ2-3; 11 bases fit TRBD2. V lost 6 bases, J lost 8 bases, and 13 bases stayed unmatched. The CDR3 runs 16 residues. From germline, CDR1 is MNHEY and CDR2 SMNVEV (reference sequence). The CDR3 DNA reads TGTGCCAGCAGGACTGGGACTAGCGGACCGAGCGGTACGCAGTATTTT. Its protein is CASRTGTSGPSGTQYF.

About this clone: Relative to the germline gene, one junction end is altered; a read error may explain this. The chain employs TRBV7-7 and TRBJ2-5; D is perhaps TRBD1 (6 bases). The CDR3 has 12 amino acids. Germline V gene lookup returns CDR1 SSHAT and CDR2 FNYEAQ (reference sequence). CDR3 protein: CASSPRGGTQYF. The CDR3 bases are TGTGCTAGCAGCCCCAGGGGCGGGACCCAGTACTTC.

The J gene is TRBJ2-7, the V gene TRBV13; D is possibly TRBD1 (5 bases). CDR1 and CDR2 (germline): PRHDT, FYEKMQ (reference sequence). The CDR3 is made up of 14 amino acids. V lost 6 bases, J lost 1 base, and 13 bases lay in between. The CDR3 protein is CASRGTGRSYEQYF. CDR3 nucleotides: TGTGCCAGCAGGGGAACAGGTCGTTCCTACGAGCAGTACTTC.

This sequence joins TRBV7-2 and TRBJ1-2; perhaps TRBD1 as D (6 bases). V was trimmed by 1 base and J by 4 bases, leaving 10 bases between them. The CDR3 has 14 amino acids. Germline CDR1 reads SGHTA; CDR2 reads FQGNSA. CDR3 DNA sequence: TGTGCCAGCAGCTTAGGACAGGACCTCTATGGCTACACCTTC. Translation gives CASSLGQDLYGYTF.

This clone was counted a few times. The chain uses TRBV5-4 and TRBJ1-1, with TRBD1 matching 9 bases. CDR3 length: 14 amino acids. The V gene end was trimmed by 3 bases and the J gene end by 4 bases; junction bases not matched to a gene: 4. Germline CDR1 reads SGHNT; CDR2 reads YYREEE (reference sequence). CDR3 bases: TGTGCCAGCAGCTGGGACAGGGTTCCCACTGAAGCTTTCTTT. Translating gives CASSWDRVPTEAFF.

This clone was counted a few times. The chain recombines TRBV6-2 or TRBV6-3 with TRBJ1-1, with TRBD1 as a possible D gene (5 bases). CDR1 MNHEY and CDR2 SVGEGT come from the germline V gene. CDR3 length equals 14 residues. Between the trimmed V and J ends, which lost 0 bases and 0 bases, there was a span of 5 bases. CDR3 in amino acids: CASSYSGLNTEAFF. In nucleotides, the CDR3 is TGTGCCAGCAGTTACTCGGGGCTGAACACTGAAGCTTTCTTT.

V and J are TRBV25-1 and TRBJ2-2, with 8 bases fitting TRBD2. The CDR3 is 15 residues long. Germline assignment: CDR1 MGHDK and CDR2 SYGVNS. Germline trimming cut 6 bases from V and 5 bases from J; bases unmatched to any gene: 8. The CDR3 reads CASRGRTSSTGELFF. In DNA form, the CDR3 reads TGTGCCAGCAGAGGGAGGACTAGCTCTACCGGGGAGCTGTTTTTT.

The genes are TRBV21-1 and TRBJ2-1; TRBD2, the table's D call, was not compared with the DNA. TRBV21-1 is designated a pseudogene. CDR3 length: 15 residues. The CDR3 loop reads CASSLGPGGLLEQFF. The CDR3 bases are TGTGCCAGCAGCCTGGGGCCGGGGGGGCTTCTCGAGCAGTTCTTC.

The chain combines TRBV30 with TRBJ1-5, with 9 nucleotides matching TRBD1. With 4 bases clipped from V and 0 bases from J, the junction kept 16 bases outside the gene matches. Looked up from germline, CDR1 is GTSNPN and CDR2 is SVGIG (reference sequence). There are 19 residues in the CDR3. The CDR3 DNA follows: TGTGCCTGGATAAGGAGGGACAGGGAGATCCCTTATAGCAATCAGCCCCAGCATTTT. Translating it yields CAWIRRDREIPYSNQPQHF.

This chain connects TRBV30 to TRBJ2-5; weak D call: TRBD1 (5 bases). CDR3 length: 13 residues. The ends were cut back, 0 bases at V and 4 bases at J, with 9 bases in the middle. Germline-derived CDR1 and CDR2 are GTSNPN and SVGIG (reference sequence). The DNA for the CDR3 is TGTGCCTGGAGTGTATTAGGGGCAGAGACCCAGTACTTC. This codes for CAWSVLGAETQYF.

The chain has TRBV11-2 and TRBJ2-1, with 11 bases aligning to TRBD2. Germline assignment: CDR1 SGHAT and CDR2 FQNNGV. V lost 5 bases to trimming and J lost 5 bases; unmatched junction nucleotides: 11. This CDR3 has 17 residues. CDR3 region: CASSTPLTSGTDNEQFF. CDR3 nucleotides: TGTGCCAGCAGCACCCCTTTGACTAGCGGGACCGACAATGAGCAGTTCTTC. The full variable domain, rest sourced from reference TRBV11-2 and TRBJ2-1, is EAGVAQSPRYKIIEKRQSVAFWCNPISGHATLYWYQQILGQGPKLLIQFQNNGVVDDSQLPKDRFSAERLKGVDSTLKIQPAKLEDSAVYLCASSTPLTSGTDNEQFFGPGTRLTVL.

The chain carries TRBV11-3 and TRBJ1-1; perhaps TRBD1 as D (5 bases). With 3 bases removed from V and 1 base from J, the gap between germline ends came to 6 bases. CDR3 size: 13 residues. Germline CDR1 and CDR2: SGHNT and YENEEA. Written as DNA, the CDR3 is TGTGCCAGCAGCTTCGGACAGAACACTGAAGCTTTCTTT. Translated: CASSFGQNTEAFF.

The gene calls are TRBV9 and TRBJ1-1; TRBD1 is a possible D gene (5 bases). The CDR3 is made up of 15 amino acids. Germline CDR1 and CDR2: SGDLS and YYNGEE. V dropped 4 bases and J dropped 7 bases, with 20 bases sitting between them. The CDR3 region is CASSPHRTWGVEAFF. DNA of the CDR3: TGTGCCAGCAGCCCACATAGGACATGGGGGGTTGAAGCTTTCTTT.

This clone was counted between two and nine times. V gene TRBV6-5 combines with J gene TRBJ1-1; 9 bases agree with TRBD1. V shed 6 bases, J shed 1 base, and the junction held 3 bases outside the gene matches. There are 14 residues in the CDR3. Germline lookup yields CDR1 MNHEY and CDR2 SVGAGI. The CDR3: CASRPQGANTEAFF. The CDR3 DNA sequence: TGTGCCAGCAGGCCACAGGGGGCGAACACTGAAGCTTTCTTT.

CDR3 in amino acids: CASSAGTSRYNEQFF. Here the CDR3 DNA reads TGTGCCAGCAGCGCCGGGACTAGCCGTTACAATGAGCAGTTCTTC. The chain carries TRBV6-2 or TRBV6-3 and TRBJ2-1, with TRBD2 matching 9 bases. The V gene's germline CDR1 is MNHEY and CDR2 SVGEGT. Losses at the gene ends were 6 bases for V and 4 bases for J; bases not matched to a gene: 7. There are 15 residues in the CDR3.

The chain joins TRBV18 to TRBJ1-1; D not certain. V lost 4 bases and J 1 base, leaving 7 bases between the germline ends. The CDR3 runs to 13 residues. Germline V gene lookup returns CDR1 KGHSH and CDR2 LQKENI. This CDR3 is CASSRRENTEAFF. As DNA, the CDR3 is TGTGCCAGCTCACGACGGGAGAACACTGAAGCTTTCTTT.